A selection of T cell receptor beta chains follows, all from one sample in a study of blood T cell repertoires in COVID-19. Sequencing was performed with immunoSEQ multiplex PCR; in TCRdb, only in-frame clones are kept and a portion is missing. Among over 250,000 clones listed, approximately 83% were seen once. The sequencing input was peripheral blood. Source of these receptors: a woman aged 70-85 years with acute or convalescent COVID-19. The CDR3 runs from the conserved cysteine through the conserved F or W. A D gene is named only where the DNA matches it firmly. The size field is filled for only some rows; it gives once, few, many or a size class.

>TRBJ1-5|TRBV6-5|NA|NA
TGTGCCAGCAGTCCCTACGGGGGCAATCAGCCCCAGCATTTT
CASSPYGGNQPQHF
>TRBJ1-2|TRBV5-6|NA|NA
TGTGCCAGCAGCTTGAGCCTGCCCTATGGCTACACCTTC
CASSLSLPYGYTF
>TRBJ2-7|TRBV15|NA|NA
TGTGCCACCAGCAGAGAGGGGCTGGACAGTACCTACGAGCAGTACTTC
CATSREGLDSTYEQYF
>TRBJ1-2|TRBV5-1|few|NA
TGCGCCAGCAGCAGGGGGTCAGAACTTGGCTACACCTTC
CASSRGSELGYTF
>TRBJ2-7|TRBV6-5|NA|NA
TGTGCCAGCAGTTACTCGGCTAGCTTCGAGCAGTACTTC
CASSYSASFEQYF
>TRBJ1-2|TRBV3-1/TRBV3-2|few|TRBD1
TGTGCCAGCAGCCGAGCCGGACAGGGTTTCGGTGGCTACACCTTC
CASSRAGQGFGGYTF
>TRBJ1-2|TRBV3-1/TRBV3-2|NA|NA
TGTGCCAGCAGCCAAGAAGGAAGGCCAGGCATTGGCTACACCTTC
CASSQEGRPGIGYTF
>TRBJ1-2|TRBV6-5|NA|NA
TGTGCCAGCAGTCCACTACAGGCATACTATGGCTACACCTTC
CASSPLQAYYGYTF
>TRBJ1-1|TRBV27|NA|NA
TGTGCCAGCGCGTCCAGGGAAACCCCGAACACTGAAGCTTTCTTT
CASASRETPNTEAFF
>TRBJ1-2|TRBV11-3|NA|NA
TGTGCCAGCAGCTTAGAGCAGGTTGCCCTCTATGGCTACACCTTC
CASSLEQVALYGYTF
>TRBJ1-6|TRBV5-1|NA|TRBD1
TGCGCCAGCAGCTGGGGGACAGATAATTCACCCCTCCACTTT
CASSWGTDNSPLHF
>TRBJ1-3|TRBV4-1|NA|NA
TGCGCCAGCAGCCCCTATGGCGGATCGCTCTCTGGAAACACCATATATTTT
CASSPYGGSLSGNTIYF
>TRBJ1-2|TRBV19|NA|TRBD1
TGTGCCAGTAGTCCCCTGGGACAGGGGGTCGGCTACACCTTC
CASSPLGQGVGYTF
>TRBJ2-2|TRBV10-1|NA|TRBD2
TGCGCCAGCACCAGCGGGGGCAGGGGCGGGGAGCTGTTTTTT
CASTSGGRGGELFF
>TRBJ1-4|TRBV4-2|NA|NA
TGTGCCAGCAGCCAAGGGTTCCGGTTAATGAGGGAAAAACTGTTTTTT
CASSQGFRLMREKLFF
>TRBJ2-2|TRBV7-3|NA|TRBD2
TGTGCCAGCAGTCGGACTAGCGGGACTACCGGGGAGCTGTTTTTT
CASSRTSGTTGELFF